The 17 T cell receptor beta chains below all came from one sample that was sequenced in a study of blood T cell repertoires in COVID-19. TCRdb's copy holds only in-frame clones and misses some; the assay was immunoSEQ multiplex PCR. This sample yields hundreds of thousands of clones, of which 80% to 90% are seen a single time; roughly 3.2% belongs to the top ten. The source material was PBMCs or T cells enriched from blood (not recorded which). The receptor set was obtained from a woman aged 45-59 years in a cohort exposed to, infected with or recovered from COVID-19 (not recorded which).

The chain recombines TRBV2 with TRBJ1-2; D unresolved. V lost 5 bases to trimming and J lost 5 bases, with 9 bases between them. The germline gives CDR1 SNHLY, CDR2 FYNNEI. The CDR3 loop spans 12 amino acids. This CDR3 is CASSPSAYGYTF. In DNA, the CDR3 is TGTGCCAGCAGTCCCAGTGCTTATGGCTACACCTTC.

This chain joins TRBV6-5 and TRBJ2-5; TRBD2 is a possible D gene (6 bases). The CDR3 covers 10 residues. In germline, CDR1 is MNHEY, CDR2 SVGAGI. The CDR3 DNA sequence: TGTCTGGCAGGGAGGGAGACCCAGTACTTC. This translates into CLAGRETQYF.

The rearrangement uses TRBV7-2 and TRBJ2-5; TRBD2 is a possible D gene (6 bases). This CDR3 contains 15 residues. CDR1 and CDR2 (germline): SGHTA, FQGNSA. The germline V and J ends were trimmed by 4 bases and 2 bases, with 14 bases remaining between them. CDR3 in amino acids: CASSWRGAVQETQYF. The DNA of the CDR3 is TGTGCCAGCAGCTGGCGCGGGGCGGTACAAGAGACCCAGTACTTC.

The V and J genes are TRBV4-3 and TRBJ2-3; 8 nucleotides line up with TRBD2. Unmatched junction bases numbered 9, after V lost 1 base and J lost 0 bases. The CDR3 is 18 residues long. Looked up from germline, CDR1 is LGHNA and CDR2 is YSLEER. The CDR3 DNA follows: TGCGCCAGCAGCCAAGGGCCGGGAGGGACCTCTAGCACAGATACGCAGTATTTT. Translation: CASSQGPGGTSSTDTQYF.

The rearrangement joins TRBV2 to TRBJ2-7; TRBD1 agrees at 7 bases. The CDR3 extends over 13 amino acids. The trim removed 5 bases at V and 3 bases at J, leaving 4 bases unmatched. CDR1 is SNHLY and CDR2 is FYNNEI in the germline V gene. DNA of the CDR3: TGTGCCAGCAGTCTTACAGGGGACTACGAGCAGTACTTC. Its translation: CASSLTGDYEQYF.

The genes are TRBV2 and TRBJ1-5; TRBD1 matches 7 bases. Germline CDR1 is SNHLY and CDR2 is FYNNEI. The V and J ends lost 3 bases and 6 bases, in that order; junction bases with no gene match: 5. The CDR3 runs to 14 residues. The CDR3 loop is CASSDRGRTQPQHF. The DNA for the CDR3 is TGTGCCAGCAGTGACAGGGGGAGGACTCAGCCCCAGCATTTT.

The chain links TRBV28 to TRBJ1-4, with D perhaps TRBD1 (6 bases). The germline V gene has CDR1 MDHEN and CDR2 SYDVKM. CDR3 size: 15 residues. Trimming pared 6 bases from V and 3 bases from J, leaving 14 bases between. The DNA for the CDR3 is TGTGCCAGCAGCCTGAGAGGGGGGGCTAATGAAAAACTGTTTTTT. Translation gives CASSLRGGANEKLFF.

The J gene is TRBJ1-2, the V gene TRBV6-8; the D gene is possibly TRBD1 (5 bases). CDR3 length equals 15 residues. CDR1 is MNHGY and CDR2 is SAAAGT in the germline V gene. V was clipped by 6 bases and J by 2 bases, with 16 bases between them. The CDR3 loop reads CASSVIGAVNYGYTF. The DNA for the CDR3 is TGTGCCAGCAGCGTTATAGGGGCGGTCAACTATGGCTACACCTTC.

This chain's CDR3 is CASSLKGAEGYTF. DNA of the CDR3: TGTGCCAGCAGCTTGAAAGGGGCGGAAGGCTACACCTTC. The V gene is TRBV5-6, the J gene TRBJ1-2, with D maybe TRBD1 (5 bases). Germline lookup yields CDR1 SGHDT and CDR2 YYEEEE. Trimming cost V 1 base and J 8 bases, with 12 bases left between them. CDR3 length: 13 amino acids.

The rearrangement links TRBV24-1 to TRBJ2-3; TRBD2 agrees at 9 bases. The J segment lost 4 bases and the V segment lost 2 bases, leaving 6 bases of the junction unmatched. Per the germline V gene, CDR1 is KGHDR and CDR2 is SFDVKD. This CDR3 contains 16 residues. CDR3 in DNA: TGTGCCACCAGTGATTCCCCGCGGGGGGGGGCAGATACGCAGTATTTT. Its protein is CATSDSPRGGADTQYF.

This clone has a single count. The chain recombines TRBV18 with TRBJ1-1, with D uncertain. This CDR3 spans 16 amino acids. In germline, CDR1 is KGHSH, CDR2 LQKENI. The V end lost 3 bases, the J end lost 0 bases, and 14 bases lay between the germline ends. As DNA, the CDR3 is TGTGCCAGCTCACCGAACAGTCTGACATTGAACACTGAAGCTTTCTTT. It translates to CASSPNSLTLNTEAFF.

V and J are TRBV9 and TRBJ2-1, with TRBD2 matching over 11 bases. The germline V gene has CDR1 SGDLS and CDR2 YYNGEE. V lost 3 bases to trimming and J lost 9 bases; unmatched junction nucleotides: 8. There are 15 residues in the CDR3. CDR3 in DNA: TGTGCCAGCAGCGGAAATAGCGGGGGGGCGTTTGAGCAGTTCTTC. Protein: CASSGNSGGAFEQFF.

This chain uses TRBV3-1 (or the pseudogene TRBV3-2) with TRBJ2-1, with TRBD2 matching over 10 bases. Germline CDR1 and CDR2: LGHDT and YNNKEL (reference sequence). V was clipped by 2 bases and J by 4 bases; unmatched bases: 20. The CDR3 has 21 amino acids. CDR3 residues: CASSQSGLAGAFHHFYNEQFF. DNA for the CDR3: TGTGCCAGCAGCCAAAGTGGGCTAGCGGGGGCCTTCCACCATTTTTACAATGAGCAGTTCTTC.

As concerns this clone: A much larger clonotype is one base distant, so this may be a read error. Distinct nucleotide sequences in the sample also encode this CDR3. J is TRBJ1-5 and V is TRBV4-1; 7 positions match TRBD1. Germline V gives CDR1 MGHRA, CDR2 YSYEKL. J was trimmed by 4 bases and V by 0 bases; bases with no gene match: 9. The CDR3 is made up of 17 amino acids. For the CDR3, the DNA is TGCGCCAGCAGCCAAGAGGCGAGACAGGGAAGTAATCAGCCCCAGCATTTT. Translated: CASSQEARQGSNQPQHF.

The chain links TRBV12-3 or TRBV12-4 to TRBJ1-2; 8 bases agree with TRBD1. With V trimmed by 5 bases and J by 5 bases, 4 bases remained unmatched. The CDR3 contains 13 residues. The CDR3 protein is CASSLGQEYGYTF. CDR3 nucleotides: TGTGCCAGCAGTCTGGGACAGGAGTATGGCTACACCTTC.

The chain uses TRBV9 and TRBJ1-2; no firm D call. This CDR3 region has 16 residues. Trimming took 0 bases from V and 2 from J, leaving 14 bases between them. Germline V gene lookup returns CDR1 SGDLS and CDR2 YYNGEE. The CDR3, as DNA: TGTGCCAGCAGCGTAGAAGCGGGCATCTTAAACTATGGCTACACCTTC. Its translation: CASSVEAGILNYGYTF.

The rearrangement links TRBV3-1 (or the pseudogene TRBV3-2) to TRBJ2-5, with 7 bases that match TRBD2. CDR1 and CDR2 from the germline V gene are LGHDT and YNNKEL (reference sequence). This CDR3 region has 13 residues. The J segment lost 1 base and the V segment lost 4 bases, leaving 0 bases of the junction unmatched. The chain's CDR3 is CASSRGGQETQYF. CDR3 sequence (DNA): TGTGCCAGCAGCCGGGGGGGCCAAGAGACCCAGTACTTC.